The subject of this entry is one T cell receptor (beta chain). One end of the junction varies from germline; a read error may be responsible. The sample originates from a study of blood T cell repertoires in COVID-19. Seattle's cohort entered during active infection and was followed longitudinally. TCRdb's table, derived via immunoSEQ multiplex PCR, lists solely in-frame clones and lacks some. The sample shows tens of thousands of clones, roughly 80% of them seen only once. The sequencing input was peripheral blood. This clonotype was sampled from a man aged 65 to 79 with COVID-19, enrolled during active disease.

CDR3 amino acids: CASSVAPGGTTEAFF. CDR3 nucleotides: TGTGCCAGCAGCGTAGCCCCAGGGGGAACCACTGAAGCTTTCTTT. The rearrangement uses TRBV7-9 and TRBJ1-1; 7 bases fit TRBD1. Germline CDR1 is SEHNR and CDR2 is FQNEAQ (reference sequence). This CDR3 has 15 residues.